The clone carrying this T cell receptor beta chain occurred a few times. Only in-frame clones appear in the TCRdb table, and some are missing; sequencing was by immunoSEQ multiplex PCR. The table includes around 160,000 clones, roughly 80% detected once. The record originates from a study of cytomegalovirus exposure and HLA in healthy donors. After removal of 3 bases from V and 4 bases from J, the junction contained 2 bases not matched to a gene. Germline CDR1 reads MNHNS; CDR2 reads SASEGT. This CDR3 has 16 amino acids. The origin of this receptor is a man in his thirties or forties in good health and CMV-seropositive. The V gene is TRBV6-1, the J gene TRBJ2-2, with 13 nucleotides matching TRBD2. The source material was PBMCs. The CDR3 loop reads CASSDGLAGVTGELFF. The CDR3 DNA is TGTGCCAGCAGTGACGGACTAGCGGGAGTCACCGGGGAGCTGTTTTTT.